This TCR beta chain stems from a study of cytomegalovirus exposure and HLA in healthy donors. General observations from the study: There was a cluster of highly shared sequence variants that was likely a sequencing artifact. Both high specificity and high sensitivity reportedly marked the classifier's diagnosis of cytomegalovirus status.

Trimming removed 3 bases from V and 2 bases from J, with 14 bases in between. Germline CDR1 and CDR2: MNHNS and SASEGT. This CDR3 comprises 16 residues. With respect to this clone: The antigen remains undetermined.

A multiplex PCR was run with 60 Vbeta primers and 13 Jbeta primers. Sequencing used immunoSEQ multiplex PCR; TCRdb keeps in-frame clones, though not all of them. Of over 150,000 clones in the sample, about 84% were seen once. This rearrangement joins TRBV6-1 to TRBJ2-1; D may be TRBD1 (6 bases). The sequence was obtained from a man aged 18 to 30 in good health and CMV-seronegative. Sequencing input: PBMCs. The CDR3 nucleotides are TGTGCCAGCAGTGACATAACAGGGAACCCCTACAATGAGCAGTTCTTC. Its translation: CASSDITGNPYNEQFF.